These 15 T cell receptor beta chains were sequenced from one sample in a study of cytomegalovirus exposure and HLA in healthy donors. This PCR relied on a set of 60 Vbeta primers and 13 Jbeta primers. The assay was immunoSEQ multiplex PCR, and TCRdb's table has in-frame clones only and misses some. The repertoire holds around 80,000 clones, with roughly a tenth as singletons. The sample taken for sequencing was PBMCs. The receptor set was obtained from a man in his sixties in good health and CMV-seropositive.

The chain is built from TRBV5-1 and TRBJ1-6, with D hard to call. V was cut by 0 bases and J by 5 bases, with 9 bases left in between. This CDR3 is 15 amino acids long. The germline V gene encodes CDR1 SGHRS and CDR2 YFSETQ. The CDR3 DNA follows: TGCGCCAGCAGCTTGGGGACCGGGAATAATTCACCCCTCCACTTT. This codes for CASSLGTGNNSPLHF.

This clone has a handful of counts. The chain employs TRBV10-1 and TRBJ2-7; the match to TRBD1 covers 9 bases. The germline CDR1 and CDR2 sequences are WNHNN and SYGVQD (reference sequence). Losses at the gene ends were 8 bases for V and 0 bases for J; bases not matched to a gene: 17. CDR3 size: 18 residues. The CDR3 spells CASSTGGSLVPSSYEQYV. The CDR3 nucleotides are TGCGCCAGCTCGACAGGGGGTAGCTTAGTCCCTAGCTCCTACGAGCAGTACGTC.

This rearrangement joins TRBV4-1 to TRBJ2-5, with 8 bases fitting TRBD1. With V trimmed by 1 base and J by 11 bases, 12 bases remained unmatched. The germline V gene has CDR1 MGHRA and CDR2 YSYEKL. This CDR3 is built from 15 residues. CDR3 amino acids: CASSQADRVDGEQYF. The DNA for the CDR3 is TGCGCCAGCAGCCAAGCGGACAGGGTAGATGGGGAGCAGTACTTC.

The sample holds a few counts of this clone. The genes are TRBV7-8 and TRBJ2-7, with 7 bases identical to TRBD1. CDR3 size: 15 residues. Per the germline V gene, CDR1 is SGHVS and CDR2 is FQNEAQ. Losses at the gene ends were 5 bases for V and 0 bases for J; bases not matched to a gene: 7. CDR3 nucleotide sequence: TGTGCCAGCAGCGTACAGGGGCCTCTCTCCTACGAGCAGTACTTC. Encoded protein: CASSVQGPLSYEQYF.

V usage is TRBV19 and J usage is TRBJ1-1, with a tentative D call TRBD1 (6 bases). Germline V gives CDR1 LNHDA, CDR2 SQIVND (reference sequence). The CDR3 runs 13 residues. Trimming stripped 5 bases from V and 4 bases from J, with 11 bases between. The CDR3 region is CASSAGASTEAFF. The CDR3 DNA is TGTGCCAGTAGTGCGGGGGCTTCCACTGAAGCTTTCTTT.

The chain has TRBV5-4 and TRBJ2-1; 9 nucleotides match TRBD1. The CDR3 spans 14 residues. Germline lookup yields CDR1 SGHNT and CDR2 YYREEE (reference sequence). The junction had 6 bases not matched to a gene; V was cut back by 8 bases and J by 3 bases. The CDR3 reads CASLPGQGYNEQFF. The CDR3 coding sequence is TGTGCCAGTTTACCGGGACAGGGCTACAATGAGCAGTTCTTC.

This clone was found a few times. V is TRBV6-4 and J is TRBJ2-1; D remains ambiguous. Germline CDR1 reads MRHNA; CDR2 reads SNTAGT. This CDR3 spans 13 amino acids. Trimming pared 5 bases from V and 5 bases from J, leaving 10 bases between. The CDR3, as DNA: TGTGCCAGCAGTCATTACCAGGACAATGAGCAGTTCTTC. Translated, it gives CASSHYQDNEQFF.

A few counts support this clone. This is likely a read error, given that the CDR3 carries no conserved phenylalanine or tryptophan at its end. The DNA is left out, because the CDR3 cannot be placed on it with certainty; the CDR3 is given as TCRdb lists it. The gene calls are TRBV5-4 and TRBJ1-4; no DNA check was done on the table's D call, TRBD1. The CDR3 sequence runs 13 residues, both termini included. In germline, CDR1 is SGHNT, CDR2 YYREEE (reference sequence). The CDR3 reads CASSLTGNEKMFL.

The table lists this clone with a few counts. V usage is TRBV10-3 and J usage is TRBJ2-3; a possible D gene is TRBD2 (7 bases). This CDR3 contains 16 residues. With 3 bases removed from V and 2 bases from J, the gap between germline ends came to 15 bases. The germline gives CDR1 ENHRY, CDR2 SYGVKD. The CDR3 DNA is TGTGCCATCAGTGATCCGGCGGGGGCACCCACAGATACGCAGTATTTT. This sequence encodes CAISDPAGAPTDTQYF.

The rearrangement links TRBV7-6 to TRBJ2-5; D is possibly TRBD1 (5 bases). V dropped 1 base and J dropped 5 bases, with 14 bases sitting between them. Germline V CDR1 and CDR2: SGHVS, FNYEAQ. The CDR3 is 15 residues long. The CDR3 loop is CASSLERRVGETQYF. The CDR3 DNA sequence: TGTGCCAGCAGCTTAGAGCGCAGGGTTGGGGAGACCCAGTACTTC.

This sequence joins TRBV30 and TRBJ1-1, with D tentatively TRBD1 (5 bases). The CDR3 is 11 amino acids. CDR1 is GTSNPN, CDR2 SVGIG, per germline (reference sequence). With 1 base removed from V and 10 bases from J, the gap between germline ends came to 10 bases. The CDR3 loop reads CAWSERTRAFF. The DNA of the CDR3 is TGTGCCTGGAGTGAAAGGACACGAGCTTTCTTT.

This clone was observed a few times. Given the absence of the conserved phenylalanine or tryptophan at the CDR3 end, a read error is likely. The chain couples TRBV6-6 to TRBJ1-2; 8 positions agree with TRBD1. From germline, CDR1 is MNHNY and CDR2 SVGAGI (reference sequence). This CDR3 comprises 15 residues. V was pared by 4 bases and J by 4 bases, with 8 bases of the junction left unmatched. The CDR3 DNA reads TGTGCCAGCAGTTCGACAGGGGAGGGGAGCTATGGCTACACCCTC. This encodes CASSSTGEGSYGYTL.

In its sample, this clone was seen a few times. The rearrangement links TRBV6-5 to TRBJ2-7, with 8 nucleotides matching TRBD2. After removal of 0 bases from V and 4 bases from J, the junction contained 5 bases not matched to a gene. Germline values: CDR1 MNHEY, CDR2 SVGAGI. The CDR3 length is 15 residues. The CDR3 DNA follows: TGTGCCAGCAGTTACTCGGCGGGGGGAAGGTACGAGCAGTACGTC. This codes for CASSYSAGGRYEQYV.

This clone is a singleton in its sample. V usage is TRBV11-2 and J usage is TRBJ2-3; D is perhaps TRBD2 (6 bases). CDR1 and CDR2 from the germline V gene are SGHAT and FQNNGV. Deletions cut 5 bases from V and 1 base from J, with 16 bases between. This CDR3 has 16 residues. CDR3 nucleotides: TGTGCCAGCAGCCCCGGGCGGGTAGCGGGCACAGATACGCAGTATTTT. This encodes CASSPGRVAGTDTQYF.

The chain couples TRBV10-3 to TRBJ2-1; a possible D gene is TRBD2 (5 bases). The CDR3 has 13 residues. The V end was cut by 6 bases, the J end by 7 bases, with 13 bases between. The germline CDR1 and CDR2 sequences are ENHRY and SYGVKD. CDR3 nucleotides: TGTGCCATCAGCGGGGTTGCCCGGAATGAGCAGTTCTTC. It codes for CAISGVARNEQFF.